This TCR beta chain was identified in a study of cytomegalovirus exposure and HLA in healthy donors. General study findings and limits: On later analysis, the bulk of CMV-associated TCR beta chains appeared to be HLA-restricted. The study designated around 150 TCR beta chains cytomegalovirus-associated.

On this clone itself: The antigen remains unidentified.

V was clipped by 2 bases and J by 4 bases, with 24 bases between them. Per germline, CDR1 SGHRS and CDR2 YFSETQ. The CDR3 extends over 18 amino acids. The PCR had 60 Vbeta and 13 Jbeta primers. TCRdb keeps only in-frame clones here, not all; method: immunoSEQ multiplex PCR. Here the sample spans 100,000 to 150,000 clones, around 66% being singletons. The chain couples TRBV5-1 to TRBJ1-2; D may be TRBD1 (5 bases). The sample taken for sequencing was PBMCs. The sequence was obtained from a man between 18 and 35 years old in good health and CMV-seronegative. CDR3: CASSFEVSVGRVSYGYTF. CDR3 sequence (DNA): TGCGCCAGCAGCTTCGAGGTTTCCGTTGGCAGGGTGTCCTATGGCTACACCTTC.